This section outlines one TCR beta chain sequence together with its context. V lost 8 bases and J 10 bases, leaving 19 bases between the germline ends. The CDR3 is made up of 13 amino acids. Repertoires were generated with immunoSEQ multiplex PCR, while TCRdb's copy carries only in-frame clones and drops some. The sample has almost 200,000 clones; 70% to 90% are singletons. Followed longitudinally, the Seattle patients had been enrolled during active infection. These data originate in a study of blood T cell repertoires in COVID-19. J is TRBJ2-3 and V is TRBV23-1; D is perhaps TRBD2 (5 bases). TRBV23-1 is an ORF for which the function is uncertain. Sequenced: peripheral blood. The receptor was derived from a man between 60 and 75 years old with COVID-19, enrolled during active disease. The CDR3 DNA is TGCGCCAGCCCTTCACTAGTCCCCGGGGCGCAGTATTTT. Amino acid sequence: CASPSLVPGAQYF.